This T cell receptor (beta chain) was recorded in a study of CD8 T cells in Susac syndrome. Reverse transcription of about 0.45 to 1 ug RNA was performed with random hexamers. TCRdb ran MiXCR on the immunoSEQ multiplex PCR reads and lists one entry per CDR3 protein. The sample lists over 150,000 distinct CDR3 sequences, more than 90% occurring once. Germline CDR1 is MNHNS and CDR2 is SASEGT. V was clipped by 7 bases and J by 2 bases, with 12 bases between them. The CDR3 sequence is 13 residues long. Negative isolation yielded CD8+ and CD4+ T cells; FACS enriched TEMRA cells. The material sequenced was CD4+ T cells from PBMCs. The chain joins TRBV6-1 to TRBJ2-7; possibly TRBD2 for D (5 bases). The sequence was obtained from a human donor with multiple sclerosis. The CDR3 DNA is TGTGCCAGCATGAGGGTAATTCCCTACGAGCAGTACTTC. It codes for CASMRVIPYEQYF.